These 21 T cell receptor beta chains were sequenced from one sample in a study of PD-1 blockade in classical Hodgkin lymphoma. Regarding time point: cycle 4 day 1 (C4D1), after five to seven weeks of nivolumab. Each of the patients experienced relapse following autologous stem cell transplantation, and their brentuximab vedotin exposure differed. Assay used: immunoSEQ multiplex PCR; TCRdb lists only in-frame clones, some missing. The data show fewer than 30,000 clones, under 90% seen once. The material was peripheral blood mononuclear cells (PBMCs), obtained before the fourth cycle of nivolumab. These receptors were collected from a human donor with classical Hodgkin lymphoma.

The chain employs TRBV9 and TRBJ2-3; 11 bases fit TRBD2. CDR1 and CDR2 from the germline V gene are SGDLS and YYNGEE. This CDR3 comprises 16 residues. Trimming took 1 base from V and 1 from J; bases not matched to a gene: 2. CDR3 DNA: TGTGCCAGCAGCGTACCACTAGCGGGAGGCACAGATACGCAGTATTTT. Translation: CASSVPLAGGTDTQYF.

This clone was observed a few times. The chain uses TRBV27 and TRBJ2-6; unclear D gene. Trimming removed 2 bases at V and 3 bases at J, with 8 bases between. The germline V gene has CDR1 MNHEY and CDR2 SMNVEV (reference sequence). CDR3 length equals 15 residues. CDR3 amino acids: CASSLMGYGANVLTF. CDR3 bases: TGTGCCAGCAGTTTAATGGGATATGGGGCCAACGTCCTGACTTTC.

The rearrangement uses TRBV7-9 and TRBJ2-5, with D unresolved. Germline assignment: CDR1 SEHNR and CDR2 FQNEAQ (reference sequence). V was cut by 1 base and J by 4 bases, with 10 bases left in between. This CDR3 comprises 14 residues. The CDR3 is CASSLGLLRETQYF. In DNA, the CDR3 is TGTGCCAGCAGCTTAGGACTCCTGAGAGAGACCCAGTACTTC. The complete variable domain, with remaining parts taken from reference TRBV7-9 and TRBJ2-5, reads DTGVSQNPRHKITKRGQNVTFRCDPISEHNRLYWYRQTLGQGPEFLTYFQNEAQLEKSRLLSDRFSAERPKGSFSTLEIQRTEQGDSAMYLCASSLGLLRETQYFGPGTRLLVL.

The V and J genes are TRBV28 and TRBJ2-4, with unresolved D. Germline assignment: CDR1 MDHEN and CDR2 SYDVKM. The CDR3 runs 15 residues. The V gene lost 4 bases and the J gene lost 7 bases, with 17 bases spanning the gap. The DNA for the CDR3 is TGTGCCAGCAGTTCCCAAGGCTCCCTGGGGAACATTCAGTACTTC. This sequence encodes CASSSQGSLGNIQYF. Filled out from reference TRBV28 and TRBJ2-4, the complete variable domain reads DVKVTQSSRYLVKRTGEKVFLECVQDMDHENMFWYRQDPGLGLRLIYFSYDVKMKEKGDIPEGYSVSREKKERFSLILESASTNQTSMYLCASSSQGSLGNIQYFGAGTRLSVL.

The chain couples TRBV30 to TRBJ2-5, with 8 bases aligning to TRBD2. Germline-derived CDR1 and CDR2 are GTSNPN and SVGIG (reference sequence). This CDR3 has 14 amino acids. V trimming: 2 bases; J trimming: 5 bases; junction bases outside the gene matches: 7. This CDR3 reads CAWSPRGGGETQYF. The CDR3 DNA is TGTGCCTGGAGTCCCCGGGGGGGCGGGGAGACCCAGTACTTC.

CDR3 sequence: CASRRSSGGAYEQYF. CDR3 DNA sequence: TGTGCCAGCAGACGTTCTAGCGGGGGAGCCTACGAGCAGTACTTC. The chain joins TRBV28 to TRBJ2-7, with 10 positions matching TRBD2. The CDR3 sequence is 15 residues long. Germline loops: CDR1 MDHEN, CDR2 SYDVKM. V was pared by 6 bases and J by 2 bases, with 7 bases of the junction left unmatched.

The chain links TRBV11-2 to TRBJ2-2; the D gene is possibly TRBD2 (6 bases). The V gene's germline CDR1 is SGHAT and CDR2 FQNNGV. Trimming removed 5 bases at V and 5 bases at J, with 21 bases between. The CDR3 runs to 17 residues. CDR3: CASSTHRGGERTGELFF. As DNA, the CDR3 is TGTGCCAGCAGCACCCACCGGGGCGGGGAAAGGACCGGGGAGCTGTTTTTT.

The genes are TRBV7-6 and TRBJ2-7; D is uncertain. In germline, CDR1 is SGHVS, CDR2 FNYEAQ. The V and J ends lost 0 bases and 7 bases respectively, with 7 bases between them. This CDR3 has 12 amino acids. This chain's CDR3 is CASSLAPNEQYF. In DNA form, the CDR3 reads TGTGCCAGCAGCTTAGCGCCCAATGAGCAGTACTTC. The full variable domain, in which reference TRBV7-6 and TRBJ2-7 provide the parts outside the CDR3, is GAGVSQSPRYKVTKRGQDVALRCDPISGHVSLYWYRQALGQGPEFLTYFNYEAQQDKSGLPNDRFSAERPEGSISTLTIQRTEQRDSAMYRCASSLAPNEQYFGPGTRLTVT.

Written as DNA, the CDR3 is TGTGCCAGCAGCTTAATGGGCTCTGGGGCCAACGTCCTGACTTTC. It encodes CASSLMGSGANVLTF. V usage is TRBV7-9 and J usage is TRBJ2-6, with D unresolved. Trimming took off 2 bases at V and 0 bases at J, with 5 bases between the two ends. This CDR3 region has 15 residues. Germline lookup yields CDR1 SEHNR and CDR2 FQNEAQ (reference sequence).

This clone was found a few times. V usage is TRBV6-5 and J usage is TRBJ2-1; D possibly uses TRBD1 or TRBD2 (5 bases each). The CDR3 contains 13 residues. Germline lookup yields CDR1 MNHEY and CDR2 SVGAGI. V lost 8 bases, J lost 4 bases, and 12 bases lay in between. CDR3 DNA: TGTGCCAGCTCGTGGGGGATTTACAATGAGCAGTTCTTC. Translating it yields CASSWGIYNEQFF.

This clone was seen a handful of times. The CDR3, as DNA: TGTGCCAGCAGCCCCACGACCTGGTCCGATGAGCAGTTCTTC. Encoded protein: CASSPTTWSDEQFF. This chain joins TRBV28 and TRBJ2-1; D gene ambiguous. This CDR3 has 14 residues. V was pared by 6 bases and J by 8 bases, with 17 bases between. The V gene's germline CDR1 is MDHEN and CDR2 SYDVKM.

The genes are TRBV7-2 and TRBJ1-2; perhaps TRBD1 as D (5 bases). The germline V gene has CDR1 SGHTA and CDR2 FQGNSA. The CDR3 has 14 amino acids. V lost 5 bases, J lost 1 base, and 11 bases lay in between. The CDR3 loop is CASSDRGVNYGYTF. DNA for the CDR3: TGTGCCAGCAGCGACCGGGGGGTTAACTATGGCTACACCTTC.

The chain has TRBV7-3 and TRBJ1-2; 7 nucleotides agree with TRBD1. This CDR3 is built from 13 residues. Trimming at V came to 4 bases and at J to 4 bases, leaving 3 bases not matched to a gene. Germline loops: CDR1 SGHTA, CDR2 FQGTGA. CDR3 nucleotide sequence: TGTGCCAGCAGCTCCTCAGGGGGCTATGGCTACACCTTC. It specifies CASSSSGGYGYTF.

Written as DNA, the CDR3 is TGCGCCAGCAGCCAAGGACAGGGGACGAATCAGCCCCAGCATTTT. It specifies CASSQGQGTNQPQHF. The chain has TRBV4-1 and TRBJ1-5; 8 nucleotides line up with TRBD1. The CDR3 runs to 15 residues. The germline V gene has CDR1 MGHRA and CDR2 YSYEKL. V trimming: 1 base; J trimming: 4 bases; junction bases outside the gene matches: 3.

This clone has only a few counts. The gene calls are TRBV27 and TRBJ1-3; 7 nucleotides align to TRBD1. The length of the CDR3 is 14 residues. The junction had 2 bases not matched to a gene; V was cut back by 3 bases and J by 3 bases. The germline V gene encodes CDR1 MNHEY and CDR2 SMNVEV (reference sequence). The CDR3 sequence is CASSFSGGGNTIYF. CDR3 coding DNA: TGTGCCAGCAGTTTCTCAGGGGGTGGAAACACCATATATTTT.

The chain is built from TRBV9 and TRBJ1-1; D unclear. This CDR3 is built from 14 residues. From germline, CDR1 is SGDLS and CDR2 YYNGEE. Trimming pared 3 bases from V and 0 bases from J, leaving 9 bases between. The CDR3 coding sequence is TGTGCCAGCAGCGCAGATTCAATGAACACTGAAGCTTTCTTT. Its translation is CASSADSMNTEAFF.

The V and J genes are TRBV5-5 and TRBJ2-7, with a weak D call TRBD2 (5 bases). The V gene lost 7 bases and the J gene lost 3 bases, with 14 bases spanning the gap. This CDR3 has 13 residues. The germline CDR1 and CDR2 sequences are SGHKS and YYEKEE (reference sequence). The DNA for the CDR3 is TGTGCCAGCGGGAGTGACGCAAACTACGAGCAGTACTTC. Encoded protein: CASGSDANYEQYF.

V usage is TRBV19 and J usage is TRBJ2-3; 8 bases map to TRBD1. This CDR3 is 14 amino acids long. With 8 bases clipped from V and 1 base from J, the junction kept 5 bases outside the gene matches. The germline gives CDR1 LNHDA, CDR2 SQIVND (reference sequence). CDR3 DNA sequence: TGTGCCAGTGGAAGGACAGGGCGCACAGATACGCAGTATTTT. Encoded protein: CASGRTGRTDTQYF.

The V gene is TRBV19, the J gene TRBJ1-1, with D possibly matching TRBD1 (5 bases). CDR1 is LNHDA and CDR2 is SQIVND in the germline V gene (reference sequence). The length of the CDR3 is 15 residues. V was trimmed by 6 bases and J by 1 base, leaving 15 bases between them. The CDR3 DNA follows: TGTGCCAGTAGCCCTAGACAGACTTCGAACACTGAAGCTTTCTTT. Translated, it gives CASSPRQTSNTEAFF.

This CDR3 is CSAIAGGLRETQYF. The DNA for the CDR3 is TGCAGCGCGATAGCGGGGGGGCTACGGGAGACCCAGTACTTC. The rearrangement joins TRBV29-1 to TRBJ2-5, with 11 bases identical to TRBD2. V trimming: 7 bases; J trimming: 5 bases; junction bases outside the gene matches: 9. Germline V gene sequence: CDR1 SQVTM, CDR2 ANQGSEA. The CDR3 totals 14 residues.

There are a few counts of this clone. The V gene is TRBV14, the J gene TRBJ2-5; D is uncertain. Trimming shortened V by 2 bases and J by 2 bases, and 21 bases separated the two germline ends. The germline gives CDR1 SGHDN, CDR2 FVKESK. CDR3 size: 18 residues. Here the CDR3 DNA reads TGTGCCAGCAGCCAAACAGACGTAGGACCCAAGTGGCAAGAGACCCAGTACTTC. This codes for CASSQTDVGPKWQETQYF.